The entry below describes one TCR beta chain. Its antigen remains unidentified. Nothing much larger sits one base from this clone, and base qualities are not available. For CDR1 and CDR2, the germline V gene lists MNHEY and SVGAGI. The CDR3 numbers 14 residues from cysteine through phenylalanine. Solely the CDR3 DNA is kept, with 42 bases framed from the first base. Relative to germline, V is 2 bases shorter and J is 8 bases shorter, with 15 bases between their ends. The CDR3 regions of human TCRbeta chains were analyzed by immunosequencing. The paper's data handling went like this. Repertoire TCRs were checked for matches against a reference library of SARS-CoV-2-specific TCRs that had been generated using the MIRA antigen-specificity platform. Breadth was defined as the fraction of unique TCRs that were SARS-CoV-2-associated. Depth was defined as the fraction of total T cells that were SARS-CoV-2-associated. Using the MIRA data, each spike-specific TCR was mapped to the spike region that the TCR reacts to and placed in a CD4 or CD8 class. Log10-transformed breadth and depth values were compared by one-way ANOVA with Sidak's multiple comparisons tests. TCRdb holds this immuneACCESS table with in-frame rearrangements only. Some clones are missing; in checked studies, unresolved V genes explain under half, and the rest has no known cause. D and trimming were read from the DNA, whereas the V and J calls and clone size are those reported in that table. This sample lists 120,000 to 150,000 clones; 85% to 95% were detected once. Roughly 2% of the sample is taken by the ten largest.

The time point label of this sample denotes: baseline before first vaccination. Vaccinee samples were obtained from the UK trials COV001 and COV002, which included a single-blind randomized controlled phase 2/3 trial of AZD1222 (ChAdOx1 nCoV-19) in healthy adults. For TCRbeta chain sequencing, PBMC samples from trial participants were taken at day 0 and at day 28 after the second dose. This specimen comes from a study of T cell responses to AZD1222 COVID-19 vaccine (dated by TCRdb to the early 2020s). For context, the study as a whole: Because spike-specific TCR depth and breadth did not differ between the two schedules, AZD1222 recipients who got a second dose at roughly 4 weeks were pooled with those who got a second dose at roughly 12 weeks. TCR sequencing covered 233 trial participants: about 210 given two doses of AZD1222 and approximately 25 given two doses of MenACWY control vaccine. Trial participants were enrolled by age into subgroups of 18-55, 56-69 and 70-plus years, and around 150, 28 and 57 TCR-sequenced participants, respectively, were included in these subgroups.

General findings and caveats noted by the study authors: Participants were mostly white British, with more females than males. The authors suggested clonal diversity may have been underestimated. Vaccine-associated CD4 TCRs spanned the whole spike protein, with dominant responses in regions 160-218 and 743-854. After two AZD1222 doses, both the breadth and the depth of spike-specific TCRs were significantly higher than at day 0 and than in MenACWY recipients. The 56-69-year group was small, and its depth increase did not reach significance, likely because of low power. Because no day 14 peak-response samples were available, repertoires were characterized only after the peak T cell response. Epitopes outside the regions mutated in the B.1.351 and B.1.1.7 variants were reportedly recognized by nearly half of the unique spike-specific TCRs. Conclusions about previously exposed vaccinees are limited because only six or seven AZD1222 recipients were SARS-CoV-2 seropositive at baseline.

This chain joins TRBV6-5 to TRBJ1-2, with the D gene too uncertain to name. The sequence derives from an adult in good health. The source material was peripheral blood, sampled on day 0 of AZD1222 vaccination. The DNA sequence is TGTGCCAGCAGTTACCGCAACGACCCGGGCGGCTACACCTTC. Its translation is CASSYRNDPGGYTF.